A selection of T cell receptor beta chains follows, all from one sample in a study of shared clonotypes between healthy human individuals. Clones were sequenced by immunoSEQ multiplex PCR, and TCRdb holds only the in-frame ones, with some missing. This sample yields 2 million to 3 million clones, of which 80% to 95% are seen a single time; about 0.38% belongs to the top ten. Input material: naive CD4+ T cells from PBMCs. These receptors all stem from a man aged 18 to 30 in good health. Some clones in this sample may be carry-over from other donors' samples. Each CDR3 is given with its conserved first and last residue. The order of the fields is J gene, V gene, CDR3 protein.

TRBJ2-3 | TRBV19 | CASEVGERPNTQYF
TRBJ2-7 | TRBV5-4 | CASSSNGYEQYF
TRBJ2-3 | TRBV18 | CASSSSTGATDTQYF
TRBJ2-7 | TRBV28 | CASSAGTGYEQYF
TRBJ1-3 | TRBV18 | CASSLGQGASGNTIYF
TRBJ1-5 | TRBV19 | CASSIVDQPQHF
TRBJ1-2 | TRBV25-1 | CASSESRGNYGYTF
TRBJ2-5 | TRBV6-5 | CASSKGSINGETQYF
TRBJ1-3 | TRBV5-1 | CASSLGPTGATGNTIYF
TRBJ2-1 | TRBV7-2 | CASSIVGHEQFF
TRBJ2-2 | TRBV5-1 | CASSLSKGGALTGELFF
TRBJ2-1 | TRBV28 | CASSGKGLAGGIYNEQFF
TRBJ2-2 | TRBV5-6 | CASSPWMGRTGELFF
TRBJ1-2 | TRBV7-9 | CASSLDTSTGWRYGYTF
TRBJ2-3 | TRBV7-9 | CASSLTTGVDTQYF
TRBJ2-1 | TRBV29-1 | CSDPLDRDNEQFF
TRBJ2-1 | TRBV6-5 | CASSTPGLAGGRQFF
TRBJ2-5 | TRBV2 | CASRTALQETQYF
TRBJ2-7 | TRBV6-6 | CASKKGASGSYEQYF